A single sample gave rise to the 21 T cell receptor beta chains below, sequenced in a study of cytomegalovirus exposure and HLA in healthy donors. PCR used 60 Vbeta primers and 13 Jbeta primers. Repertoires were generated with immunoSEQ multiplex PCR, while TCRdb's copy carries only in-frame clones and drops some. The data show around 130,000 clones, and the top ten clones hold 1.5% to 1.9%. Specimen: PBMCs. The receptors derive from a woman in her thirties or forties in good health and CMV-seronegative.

The CDR3 region is CASRNPTIYGYTF. CDR3 DNA sequence: TGTGCCAGCAGGAACCCAACTATCTATGGCTACACCTTC. The chain combines TRBV6-1 with TRBJ1-2; D gene unclear. This CDR3 is 13 amino acids long. Between the trimmed V and J ends, which lost 6 bases and 4 bases, there was a span of 12 bases. Germline V gives CDR1 MNHNS, CDR2 SASEGT.

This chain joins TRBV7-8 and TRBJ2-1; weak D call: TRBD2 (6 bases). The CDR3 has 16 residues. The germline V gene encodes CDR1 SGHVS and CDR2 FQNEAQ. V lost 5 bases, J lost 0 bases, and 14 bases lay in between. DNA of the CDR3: TGTGCCAGCAGCCGGGACTGGTTGAACTCCTACAATGAGCAGTTCTTC. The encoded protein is CASSRDWLNSYNEQFF. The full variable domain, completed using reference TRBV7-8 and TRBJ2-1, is GAGVSQSPRYKVAKRGQDVALRCDPISGHVSLFWYQQALGQGPEFLTYFQNEAQLDKSGLPSDRFFAERPEGSVSTLKIQRTQQEDSAVYLCASSRDWLNSYNEQFFGPGTRLTVL.

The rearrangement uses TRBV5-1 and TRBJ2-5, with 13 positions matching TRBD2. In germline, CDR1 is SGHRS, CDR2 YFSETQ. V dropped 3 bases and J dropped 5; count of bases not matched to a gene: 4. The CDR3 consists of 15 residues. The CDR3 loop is CASSWTSGGGETQYF. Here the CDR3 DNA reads TGCGCCAGCAGCTGGACTAGCGGGGGAGGGGAGACCCAGTACTTC.

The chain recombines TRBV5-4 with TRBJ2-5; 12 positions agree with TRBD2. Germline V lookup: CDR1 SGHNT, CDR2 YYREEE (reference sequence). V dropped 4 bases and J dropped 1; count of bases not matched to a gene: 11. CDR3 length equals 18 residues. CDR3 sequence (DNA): TGTGCCAGCAGCACCGGGACTAGCGGGCGACTCTCCCAAGAGACCCAGTACTTC. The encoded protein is CASSTGTSGRLSQETQYF.

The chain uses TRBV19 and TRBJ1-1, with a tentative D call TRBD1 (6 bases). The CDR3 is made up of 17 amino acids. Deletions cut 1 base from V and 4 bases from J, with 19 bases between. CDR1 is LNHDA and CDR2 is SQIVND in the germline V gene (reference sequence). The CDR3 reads CASSIAVGTGGATEAFF. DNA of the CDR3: TGTGCCAGTAGTATAGCGGTCGGGACGGGGGGGGCCACTGAAGCTTTCTTT. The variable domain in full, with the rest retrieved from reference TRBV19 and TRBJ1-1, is DGGITQSPKYLFRKEGQNVTLSCEQNLNHDAMYWYRQDPGQGLRLIYYSQIVNDFQKGDIAEGYSVSREKKESFPLTVTSAQKNPTAFYLCASSIAVGTGGATEAFFGQGTRLTVV.

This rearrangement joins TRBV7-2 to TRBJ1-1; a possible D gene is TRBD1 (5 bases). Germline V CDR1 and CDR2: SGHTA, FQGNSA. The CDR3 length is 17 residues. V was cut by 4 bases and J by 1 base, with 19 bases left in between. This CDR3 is CASSSINFRARNTEAFF. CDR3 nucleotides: TGTGCCAGCAGCTCCATAAATTTCAGGGCTAGGAACACTGAAGCTTTCTTT.

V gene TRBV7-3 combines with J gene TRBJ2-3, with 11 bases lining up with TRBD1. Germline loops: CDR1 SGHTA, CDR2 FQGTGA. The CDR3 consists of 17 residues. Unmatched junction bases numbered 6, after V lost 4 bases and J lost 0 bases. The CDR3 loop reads CASSSGTGGPSTDTQYF. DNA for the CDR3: TGTGCCAGCAGCTCCGGGACAGGGGGTCCTAGCACAGATACGCAGTATTTT. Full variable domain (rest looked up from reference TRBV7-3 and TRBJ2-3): GAGVSQTPSNKVTEKGKYVELRCDPISGHTALYWYRQSLGQGPEFLIYFQGTGAADDSGLPNDRFFAVRPEGSVSTLKIQRTERGDSAVYLCASSSGTGGPSTDTQYFGPGTRLTVL.

The CDR3 sequence is CASSPDRGQWNTEAFF. The DNA for the CDR3 is TGCGCCAGCAGCCCAGACAGGGGGCAGTGGAACACTGAAGCTTTCTTT. This chain connects TRBV5-1 to TRBJ1-1; the match to TRBD1 covers 10 bases. V gave up 4 bases and J gave up 1 base; unmatched junction bases: 7. The CDR3 contains 16 residues. From germline, CDR1 is SGHRS and CDR2 YFSETQ.

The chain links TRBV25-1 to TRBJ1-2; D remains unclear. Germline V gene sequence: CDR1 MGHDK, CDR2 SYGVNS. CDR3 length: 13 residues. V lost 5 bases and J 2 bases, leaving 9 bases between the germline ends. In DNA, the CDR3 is TGTGCCAGCAGTTGGACGGGGAACTATGGCTACACCTTC. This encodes CASSWTGNYGYTF.

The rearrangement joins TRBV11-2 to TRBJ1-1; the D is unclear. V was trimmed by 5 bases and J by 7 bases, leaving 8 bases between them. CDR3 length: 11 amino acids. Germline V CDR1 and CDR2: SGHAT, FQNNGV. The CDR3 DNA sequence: TGTGCCAGCAGCCCACAGATTGAAGCTTTCTTT. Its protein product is CASSPQIEAFF.

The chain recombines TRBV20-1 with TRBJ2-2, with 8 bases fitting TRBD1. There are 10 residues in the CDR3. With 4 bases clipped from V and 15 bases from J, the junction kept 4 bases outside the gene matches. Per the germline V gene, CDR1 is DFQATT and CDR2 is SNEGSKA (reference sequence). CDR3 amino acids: CSAIGDRMFF. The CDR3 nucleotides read TGCAGTGCTATAGGGGACAGGATGTTTTTT.

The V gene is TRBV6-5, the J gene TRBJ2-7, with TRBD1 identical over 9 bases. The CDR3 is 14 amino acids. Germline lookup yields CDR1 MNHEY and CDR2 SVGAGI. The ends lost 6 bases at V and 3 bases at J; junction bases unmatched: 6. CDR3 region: CASSFSDRGYEQYF. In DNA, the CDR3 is TGTGCCAGCAGCTTCTCGGACAGGGGCTACGAGCAGTACTTC.

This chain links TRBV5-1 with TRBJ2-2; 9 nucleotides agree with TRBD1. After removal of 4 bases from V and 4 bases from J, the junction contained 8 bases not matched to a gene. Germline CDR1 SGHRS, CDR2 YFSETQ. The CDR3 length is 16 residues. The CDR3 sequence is CASSPSGTGFTGELFF. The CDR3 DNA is TGCGCCAGCAGCCCGTCCGGGACAGGGTTCACCGGGGAGCTGTTTTTT. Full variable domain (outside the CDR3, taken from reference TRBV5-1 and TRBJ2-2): KAGVTQTPRYLIKTRGQQVTLSCSPISGHRSVSWYQQTPGQGLQFLFEYFSETQRNKGNFPGRFSGRQFSNSRSEMNVSTLELGDSALYLCASSPSGTGFTGELFFGEGSRLTVL.

CDR3 in DNA: TGTGCCAGCAGTCCCTCCCGCCGGCGGGGCTACACCTTC. It yields the protein CASSPSRRRGYTF. The V and J genes are TRBV28 and TRBJ1-2; D is uncertain. V lost 5 bases and J 8 bases, leaving 15 bases between the germline ends. The germline V gene has CDR1 MDHEN and CDR2 SYDVKM. The length of the CDR3 is 13 residues.

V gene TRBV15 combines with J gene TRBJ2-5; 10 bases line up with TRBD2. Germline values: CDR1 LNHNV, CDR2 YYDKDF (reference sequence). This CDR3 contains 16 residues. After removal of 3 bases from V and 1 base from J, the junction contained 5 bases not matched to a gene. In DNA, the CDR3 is TGTGCCACCAGCAGCGATAGCGGGGGGCTCCAAGAGACCCAGTACTTC. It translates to CATSSDSGGLQETQYF.

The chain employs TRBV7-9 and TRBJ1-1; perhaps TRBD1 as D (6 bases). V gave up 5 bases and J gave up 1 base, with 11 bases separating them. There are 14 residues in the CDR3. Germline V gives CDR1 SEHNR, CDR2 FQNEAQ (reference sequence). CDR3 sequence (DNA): TGTGCCAGCAGCCACCGGGACACGAACACTGAAGCTTTCTTT. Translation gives CASSHRDTNTEAFF.

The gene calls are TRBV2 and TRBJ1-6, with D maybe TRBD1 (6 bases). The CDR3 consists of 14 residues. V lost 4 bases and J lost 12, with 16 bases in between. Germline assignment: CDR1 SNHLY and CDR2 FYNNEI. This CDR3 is CASSVQGSSQPLHF. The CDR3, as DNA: TGTGCCAGCAGTGTACAGGGCTCCTCGCAACCCCTCCACTTT.

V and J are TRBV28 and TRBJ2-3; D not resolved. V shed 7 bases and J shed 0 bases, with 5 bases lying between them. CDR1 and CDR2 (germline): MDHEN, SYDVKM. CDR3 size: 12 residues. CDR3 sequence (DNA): TGTGCCAGCAAGACTAGCACAGATACGCAGTATTTT. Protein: CASKTSTDTQYF.

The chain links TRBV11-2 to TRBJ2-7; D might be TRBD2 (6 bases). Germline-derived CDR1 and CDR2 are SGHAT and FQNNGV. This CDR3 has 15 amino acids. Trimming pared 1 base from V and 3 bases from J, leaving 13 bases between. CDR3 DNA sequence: TGTGCCAGCAGCTTAGTTGGGACTGGGAGCTACGAGCAGTACTTC. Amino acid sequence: CASSLVGTGSYEQYF.

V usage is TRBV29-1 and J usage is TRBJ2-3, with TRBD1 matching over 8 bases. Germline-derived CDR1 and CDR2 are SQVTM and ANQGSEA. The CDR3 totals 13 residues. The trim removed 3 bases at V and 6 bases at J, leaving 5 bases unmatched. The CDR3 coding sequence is TGCAGCGTTGAGGACAGGGAAATGGATACGCAGTATTTT. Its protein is CSVEDREMDTQYF.

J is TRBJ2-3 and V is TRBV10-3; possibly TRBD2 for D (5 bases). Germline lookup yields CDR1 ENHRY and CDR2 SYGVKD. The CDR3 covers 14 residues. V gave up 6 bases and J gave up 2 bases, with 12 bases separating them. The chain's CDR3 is CAIRASRDTDTQYF. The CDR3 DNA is TGTGCCATCAGGGCTAGCCGGGACACAGATACGCAGTATTTT.